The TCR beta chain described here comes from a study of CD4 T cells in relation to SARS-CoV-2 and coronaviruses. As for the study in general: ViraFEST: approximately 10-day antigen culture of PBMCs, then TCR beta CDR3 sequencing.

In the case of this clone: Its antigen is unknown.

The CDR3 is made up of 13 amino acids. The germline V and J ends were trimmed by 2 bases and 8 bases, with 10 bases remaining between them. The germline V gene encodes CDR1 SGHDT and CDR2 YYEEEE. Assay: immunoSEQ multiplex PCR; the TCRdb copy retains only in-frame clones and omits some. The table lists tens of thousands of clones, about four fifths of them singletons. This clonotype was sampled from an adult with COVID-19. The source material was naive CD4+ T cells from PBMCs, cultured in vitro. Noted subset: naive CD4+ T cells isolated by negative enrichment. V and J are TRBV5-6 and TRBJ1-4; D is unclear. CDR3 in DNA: TGTGCCAGCAGCTTACTCAATGGGGAAAAACTGTTTTTT. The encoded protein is CASSLLNGEKLFF. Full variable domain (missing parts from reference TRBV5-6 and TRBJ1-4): DAGVTQSPTHLIKTRGQQVTLRCSPKSGHDTVSWYQQALGQGPQFIFQYYEEEERQRGNFPDRFSGHQFPNYSSELNVNALLLGDSALYLCASSLLNGEKLFFGSGTQLSVL.